The text below deals with one TCR beta chain. What it binds is not known. Germline V lookup: CDR1 SQVTM, CDR2 ANQGSEA. The V and J ends lost 3 bases and 4 bases respectively, with 12 bases between them. The CDR3 totals 14 residues. This sample is part of a study of shared clonotypes between healthy human individuals. Overall study: With ages of 18 to 49, the donors were two women and a few men.

DNA at about 210 ng, 25,000 to 35,000 T cell genomes, went into sorted-subset replicate PCRs. Sequenced by immunoSEQ multiplex PCR; TCRdb stores in-frame clones only, minus some. The sample lists about 1 million clones, 70% to 80% occurring once. Study observations and caveats: Sequencing depth was a factor that was expected to affect clonotype sharing among donors. Rarefaction showed sorted-subset sequencing was incomplete despite large depth.

The receptor comes from a man between 18 and 29 years old in good health. The material sequenced was memory CD4+ T cells sorted from blood. Stated subset: CD45RA-negative fraction. The gene calls are TRBV29-1 and TRBJ2-2; D is perhaps TRBD1 or TRBD2 (5 bases each). CDR3 sequence reads: CSVEVWGITGELFF. CDR3 sequence (DNA): TGCAGCGTTGAGGTGTGGGGGATCACCGGGGAGCTGTTTTTT.